The rows below give T cell receptor beta chains drawn from one sample of a study of molecular identifiers for immune sequencing clone quantification. One entry per CDR3 protein, called by TCRdb with MiXCR from the PCR reads. The data hold 60,000 to 80,000 distinct CDR3 sequences, with 18% observed a single time. Source material: naive CD8+ T cells from blood, with Jurkat cell RNA spiked in. These receptors came from a human donor in good health. Some libraries in this study had Jurkat cell RNA spiked in. The CDR3 runs from the conserved cysteine through the conserved F or W. The order of the fields is CDR3 length, V gene, J gene, CDR3 protein.

>15|TRBV27|TRBJ2-7
CASSYTLGTVGEQYF
>14|TRBV29-1|TRBJ2-3
CSDRSGTATDTQYF
>17|TRBV12-3/TRBV12-4|TRBJ1-4
CASSPSRDRGQKEKLFF
>17|TRBV3-1|TRBJ2-7
CASSQVVEGPRPYEQYF
>15|TRBV20-1|TRBJ2-2
CSAKALFENTGELFF
>16|TRBV9|TRBJ2-1
CASSVRLAADYNEQFF
>13|TRBV11-2|TRBJ2-7
CASSLTPAYEQYF
>15|TRBV28|TRBJ2-1
CASSFGRSVYNEQFF
>17|TRBV13|TRBJ2-3
CASSLGASTRRTDTQYF
>14|TRBV29-1|TRBJ1-6
CSVESETYNSPLHF
>15|TRBV5-1|TRBJ2-1
CASSLGQGEHNEQFF
>15|TRBV19|TRBJ2-7
CASSIAPGRDYEQYF
>15|TRBV28|TRBJ1-5
CASSFRQGTNQPQHF
>12|TRBV20-1|TRBJ2-7
CSARKGSYEQYF
>14|TRBV7-9|TRBJ2-6
CASSVSSGANVLTF
>15|TRBV20-1|TRBJ2-7
CSARGPPSGAEEQYF
>14|TRBV7-9|TRBJ2-7
CASSLASIFNEQYF
>17|TRBV7-8|TRBJ2-2
CASSLGLWAENTGELFF
>12|TRBV14|TRBJ2-1
CASSLVPNEQFF
>15|TRBV12-3/TRBV12-4|TRBJ2-3
CASSHGTGDQVTQYF
>12|TRBV5-6|TRBJ2-1
CASSLYTNEQFF
>13|TRBV20-1|TRBJ1-1
CSASGGFNTEAFF
>14|TRBV7-9|TRBJ2-7
CASSFVTSELGQYF
>16|TRBV27|TRBJ2-7
CASSPTLAGGPHEQYF
>14|TRBV4-1|TRBJ2-7
CASSLGQGNYEQYF
>14|TRBV7-2|TRBJ2-7
CASSSSGTSYEQYF
>14|TRBV27|TRBJ2-7
CASSELAGGYEQYF
>12|TRBV11-2|TRBJ2-7
CAGSLGGYEQYF
>15|TRBV7-9|TRBJ2-7
CASSLTAGLSYEQYF
>15|TRBV5-1|TRBJ2-3
CASSLEVYPTDTQYF
>19|TRBV7-9|TRBJ2-1
CASSHGIGSSSGRASEQFF
>12|TRBV7-8|TRBJ1-1
CASSLVVAEAFF
>14|TRBV6-2/TRBV6-3|TRBJ2-3
CASSYEQVADTQYF
>12|TRBV29-1|TRBJ1-2
CSVEGRDYGYTF
>12|TRBV2|TRBJ2-5
CASRSGQETQYF
>18|TRBV6-5|TRBJ2-2
CASSLGTSGSPGTGELFF
>15|TRBV7-8|TRBJ2-1
CASSSWQVSYNEQFF
>14|TRBV12-5|TRBJ2-5
CASGLVQRGVTQYF
>14|TRBV19|TRBJ1-5
CASNGRWGLGPQHF
>16|TRBV27|TRBJ1-1
CASSPSSGPANTEAFF
>16|TRBV13|TRBJ1-1
CASSFTGSRGWTEAFF
>13|TRBV24-1|TRBJ2-3
CATRQGDADTQYF
>15|TRBV7-2|TRBJ2-7
CASSLATTSGYEQYF
>17|TRBV11-2|TRBJ2-7
CASSSRTAGLVVAEQYF
>15|TRBV11-2|TRBJ1-4
CASTTNRGLGEKLFF
>16|TRBV11-2|TRBJ1-4
CASSLGQGAFLEKLFF
>17|TRBV20-1|TRBJ1-2
CSARDLFQSGSYYGYTF
>13|TRBV7-8|TRBJ2-1
CASSPSVYNEQFF
>17|TRBV9|TRBJ2-3
CASSVAPPGLAGDTQYF
>17|TRBV4-3|TRBJ2-7
CASSQDGRGQGHYEQYF
>14|TRBV7-2|TRBJ2-7
CASSLVQLTYEQYF
>15|TRBV27|TRBJ1-1
CASNGDRGSRTEAFF
>14|TRBV27|TRBJ2-5
CASSLLQGGVIQYF
>15|TRBV7-2|TRBJ2-1
CASGLLGGGDNEQFF
>17|TRBV7-6|TRBJ2-5
CASSLGEAEGFQETQYF
>15|TRBV27|TRBJ1-1
CASSSLMRQNTEAFF
>15|TRBV11-3|TRBJ2-1
CASSLVANPHNEQFF